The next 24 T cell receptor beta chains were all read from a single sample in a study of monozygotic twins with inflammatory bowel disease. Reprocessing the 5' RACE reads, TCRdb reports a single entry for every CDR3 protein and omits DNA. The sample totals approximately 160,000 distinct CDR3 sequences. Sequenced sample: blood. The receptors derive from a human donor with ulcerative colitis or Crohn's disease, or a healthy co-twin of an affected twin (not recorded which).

CDR3 sequence reads: CASSRGTGFYGYTF. The chain carries TRBV13 and TRBJ1-2; TCRdb lists TRBD1, though no DNA is available to test this call. Germline V gene sequence: CDR1 PRHDT, CDR2 FYEKMQ (reference sequence). The CDR3 extends over 14 amino acids.

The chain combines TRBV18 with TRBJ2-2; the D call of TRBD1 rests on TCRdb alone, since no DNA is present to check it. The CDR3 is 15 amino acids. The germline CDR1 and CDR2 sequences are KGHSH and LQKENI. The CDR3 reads CASSPEGTWTGELFF.

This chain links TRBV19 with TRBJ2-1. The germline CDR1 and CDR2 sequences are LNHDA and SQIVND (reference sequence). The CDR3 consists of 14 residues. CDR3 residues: CASSIGGLYNEQFF.

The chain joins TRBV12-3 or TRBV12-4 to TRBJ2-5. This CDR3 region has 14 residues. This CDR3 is CASSLSRYQETQYF.

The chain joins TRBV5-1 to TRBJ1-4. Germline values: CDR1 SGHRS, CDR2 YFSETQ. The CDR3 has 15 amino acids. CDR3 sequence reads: CASSLGPAYNEKLFF.

This CDR3 is CASSLNQGQNEQYF. The chain is built from TRBV28 and TRBJ2-7; TCRdb's D call, TRBD2, is unchecked because there is no DNA. The germline V gene has CDR1 MDHEN and CDR2 SYDVKM. The CDR3 covers 14 residues.

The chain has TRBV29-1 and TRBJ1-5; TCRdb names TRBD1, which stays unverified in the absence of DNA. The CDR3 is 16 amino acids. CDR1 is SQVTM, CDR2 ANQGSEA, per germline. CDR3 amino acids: CSVEDLGGSSNQPQHF.

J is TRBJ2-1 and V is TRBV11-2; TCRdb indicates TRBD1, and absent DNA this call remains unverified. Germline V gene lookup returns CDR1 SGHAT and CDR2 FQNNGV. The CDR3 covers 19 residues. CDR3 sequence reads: CASSLDPPTGTGADNEQFF.

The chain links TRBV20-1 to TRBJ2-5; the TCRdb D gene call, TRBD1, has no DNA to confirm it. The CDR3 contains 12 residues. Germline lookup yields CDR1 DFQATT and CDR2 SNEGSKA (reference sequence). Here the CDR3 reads CSAAGDTQFQYF.

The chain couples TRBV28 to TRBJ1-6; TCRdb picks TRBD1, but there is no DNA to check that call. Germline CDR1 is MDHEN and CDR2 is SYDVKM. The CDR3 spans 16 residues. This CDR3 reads CASSLTAGTGNSPLHF.

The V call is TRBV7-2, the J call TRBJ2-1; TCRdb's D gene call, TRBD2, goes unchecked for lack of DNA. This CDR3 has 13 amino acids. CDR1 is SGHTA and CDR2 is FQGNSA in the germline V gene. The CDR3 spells CASSHGTHNEQFF.

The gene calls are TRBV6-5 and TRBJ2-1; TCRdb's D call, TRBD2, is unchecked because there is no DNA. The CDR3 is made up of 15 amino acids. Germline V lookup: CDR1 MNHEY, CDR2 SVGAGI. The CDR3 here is CASSYFNEGADEQFF.

CDR3 sequence: CSVDLDSTDTQYF. The chain joins TRBV29-1 to TRBJ2-3. The CDR3 consists of 13 residues. CDR1 and CDR2 from the germline V gene are SQVTM and ANQGSEA.

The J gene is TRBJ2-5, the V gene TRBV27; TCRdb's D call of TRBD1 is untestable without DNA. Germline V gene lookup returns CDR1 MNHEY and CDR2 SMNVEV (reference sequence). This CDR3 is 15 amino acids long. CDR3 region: CASSLLGQIQETQYF.

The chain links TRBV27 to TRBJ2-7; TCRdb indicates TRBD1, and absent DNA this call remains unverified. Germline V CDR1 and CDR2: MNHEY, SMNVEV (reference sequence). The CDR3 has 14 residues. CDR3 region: CASSLDRGFNEQYF.

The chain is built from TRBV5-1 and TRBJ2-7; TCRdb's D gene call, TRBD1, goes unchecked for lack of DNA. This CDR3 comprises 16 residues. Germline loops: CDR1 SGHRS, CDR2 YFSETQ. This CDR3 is CASSLGKNRATYEQYF. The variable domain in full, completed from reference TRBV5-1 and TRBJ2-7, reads KAGVTQTPRYLIKTRGQQVTLSCSPISGHRSVSWYQQTPGQGLQFLFEYFSETQRNKGNFPGRFSGRQFSNSRSEMNVSTLELGDSALYLCASSLGKNRATYEQYFGPGTRLTVT.

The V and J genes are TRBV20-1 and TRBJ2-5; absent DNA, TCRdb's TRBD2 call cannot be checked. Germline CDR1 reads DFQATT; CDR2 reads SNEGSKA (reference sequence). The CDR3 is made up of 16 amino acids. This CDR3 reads CSASGLAGGVGETQYF.

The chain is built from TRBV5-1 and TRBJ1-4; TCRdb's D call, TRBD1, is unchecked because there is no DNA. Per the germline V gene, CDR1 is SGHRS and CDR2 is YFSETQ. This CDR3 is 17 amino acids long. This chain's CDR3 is CASSLRQGGRTNEKLFF.

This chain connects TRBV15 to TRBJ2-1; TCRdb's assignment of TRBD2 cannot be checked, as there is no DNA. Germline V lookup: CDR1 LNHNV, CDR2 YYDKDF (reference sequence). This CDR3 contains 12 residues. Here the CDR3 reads CATSSLGPEQFF. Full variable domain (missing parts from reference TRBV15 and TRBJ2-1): DAMVIQNPRYQVTQFGKPVTLSCSQTLNHNVMYWYQQKSSQAPKLLFHYYDKDFNNEADTPDNFQSRRPNTSFCFLDIRSPGLGDTAMYLCATSSLGPEQFFGPGTRLTVL.

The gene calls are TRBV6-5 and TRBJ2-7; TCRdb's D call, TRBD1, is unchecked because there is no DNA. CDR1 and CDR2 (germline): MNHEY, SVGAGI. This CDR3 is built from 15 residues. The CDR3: CASSYEGQGSGEQYF.

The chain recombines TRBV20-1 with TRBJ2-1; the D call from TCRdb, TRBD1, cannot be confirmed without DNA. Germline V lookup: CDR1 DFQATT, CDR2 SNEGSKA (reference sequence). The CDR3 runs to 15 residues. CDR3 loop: CSPTPRGAPFNEQFF.

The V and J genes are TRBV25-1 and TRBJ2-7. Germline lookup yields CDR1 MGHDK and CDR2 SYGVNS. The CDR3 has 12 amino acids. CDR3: CASSESGYEQYF.

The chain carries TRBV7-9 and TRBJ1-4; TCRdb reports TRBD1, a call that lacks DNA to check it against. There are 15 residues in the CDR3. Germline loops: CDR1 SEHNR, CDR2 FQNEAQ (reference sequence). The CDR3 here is CASSLEGHLLEKLFF.

The CDR3: CASSESKGTEAFF. This chain links TRBV10-2 with TRBJ1-1. The CDR3 has 13 amino acids. The germline V gene encodes CDR1 WSHSY and CDR2 SAAADI.